A single sample is the source of the 17 T cell receptor beta chains below, sequenced in a study of blood T cell repertoires in COVID-19. The repertoire was sequenced with immunoSEQ multiplex PCR; TCRdb's copy has only in-frame clones and lacks some. This sample has about 90,000 clones, with approximately 90% found just once. The sequenced material came from peripheral blood. All receptors come from a human donor with active COVID-19. The donor label of this sample is uncertain.

The chain uses TRBV6-4 and TRBJ2-1; TRBD2 matches at 12 bases. CDR1 is MRHNA, CDR2 SNTAGT, per germline. There are 14 residues in the CDR3. V lost 6 bases and J lost 8; bases outside the gene matches: 5. Written as DNA, the CDR3 is TGTGCCAGCAGCCTAGCGGGGGGGAACGATGAGCAGTTCTTC. It specifies CASSLAGGNDEQFF.

The V gene is TRBV7-9, the J gene TRBJ1-2; 7 bases map to TRBD1. This CDR3 has 14 residues. The V gene's germline CDR1 is SEHNR and CDR2 FQNEAQ (reference sequence). V lost 5 bases to trimming and J lost 7 bases; unmatched junction nucleotides: 10. The CDR3 DNA reads as TGTGCCAGCAGCCCCCCAGGACAGGAGGGTGGCTACACCTTC. This codes for CASSPPGQEGGYTF.

The V gene is TRBV3-1 (or the pseudogene TRBV3-2), the J gene TRBJ2-5; TRBD2 matches 9 bases. Germline CDR1 and CDR2: LGHDT and YNNKEL (reference sequence). After removal of 4 bases from V and 6 bases from J, the junction contained 9 bases not matched to a gene. The CDR3 is 15 amino acids. The CDR3 nucleotides read TGTGCCAGCAGCCCGGCTAGCGGGGAGAGGAAGACCCAGTACTTC. Translated, it gives CASSPASGERKTQYF.

The J gene is TRBJ2-3, the V gene TRBV5-1, with a possible D match to TRBD2 (5 bases). Germline-derived CDR1 and CDR2 are SGHRS and YFSETQ. The CDR3 covers 14 residues. V dropped 5 bases and J dropped 2 bases, with 12 bases sitting between them. CDR3: CASRDSAITDTQYF. The CDR3 DNA is TGCGCCAGCAGGGATAGCGCCATCACAGATACGCAGTATTTT.

CDR3 sequence reads: CASSRQGATEAFF. DNA of the CDR3: TGTGCCAGCAGTAGACAGGGGGCCACTGAAGCTTTCTTT. The genes are TRBV6-5 and TRBJ1-1; 10 positions match TRBD1. V lost 5 bases, J lost 4 bases, and 1 base stayed unmatched. The CDR3 is made up of 13 amino acids. The germline gives CDR1 MNHEY, CDR2 SVGAGI.

The V and J genes are TRBV9 and TRBJ2-7; TRBD1 aligns across 7 bases. J gave up 0 bases and V 7 bases, and 4 bases lay outside the gene matches. CDR3 length equals 13 residues. Per germline, CDR1 SGDLS and CDR2 YYNGEE. The CDR3 nucleotides read TGTGCCAGCCGGGGACAGAGCTCCTACGAGCAGTACTTC. Residues: CASRGQSSYEQYF.

As to this clone: No DNA is shown, since the ends of the CDR3 on it are uncertain; the CDR3 is the one TCRdb lists. The chain has TRBV19 and TRBJ1-5; whether TRBD1, the table's D call, matches the DNA was not checked. Counting both end residues, the CDR3 totals 14 amino acids. Germline CDR1 reads LNHDA; CDR2 reads SQIVND (reference sequence). The CDR3 loop is CASPYRCCNQPQHF.

This clone was detected a few times. This chain joins TRBV6-2 or TRBV6-3 and TRBJ2-5, with D tentatively TRBD2 (6 bases). The V gene lost 5 bases and the J gene lost 5 bases, with 6 bases spanning the gap. The CDR3 has 11 amino acids. The germline CDR1 and CDR2 sequences are MNHEY and SVGEGT. DNA of the CDR3: TGTGCCAGCAGTGGGAGGGAGACCCAGTACTTC. Its protein product is CASSGRETQYF.

The chain links TRBV5-1 to TRBJ2-2; 8 bases match TRBD2. Germline CDR1 is SGHRS and CDR2 is YFSETQ. The CDR3 contains 15 residues. After removal of 4 bases from V and 0 bases from J, the junction contained 2 bases not matched to a gene. The CDR3 reads CASSPRGANTGELFF. As DNA, the CDR3 is TGCGCCAGCAGCCCGCGGGGGGCGAACACCGGGGAGCTGTTTTTT.

The chain joins TRBV6-4 to TRBJ2-1; 13 nucleotides match TRBD2. The CDR3 is 15 residues long. Germline V CDR1 and CDR2: MRHNA, SNTAGT. V dropped 0 bases and J dropped 8; count of bases not matched to a gene: 1. CDR3 sequence: CASSDSTSGGDEQFF. CDR3 sequence (DNA): TGTGCCAGCAGTGACTCAACTAGCGGGGGGGATGAGCAGTTCTTC.

CDR3 protein: CASSPGDRTNEKLFF. The CDR3 DNA reads as TGTGCCAGCAGCCCCGGGGACAGGACAAATGAAAAACTGTTTTTT. The chain carries TRBV11-2 and TRBJ1-4; 8 bases are a match to TRBD1. Germline V CDR1 and CDR2: SGHAT, FQNNGV. The CDR3 runs to 15 residues. The V and J ends lost 5 bases and 5 bases, in that order; junction bases with no gene match: 7.

This clone was counted only a few times. This rearrangement joins TRBV7-9 to TRBJ2-4; D is possibly TRBD1 (6 bases). V was trimmed by 5 bases and J by 3 bases, leaving 14 bases between them. Germline V lookup: CDR1 SEHNR, CDR2 FQNEAQ (reference sequence). The CDR3 has 15 residues. CDR3 sequence: CASSPGVGGKNIQYF. The CDR3 DNA sequence: TGTGCCAGCAGCCCAGGGGTAGGGGGCAAAAACATTCAGTACTTC.

The chain combines TRBV5-1 with TRBJ2-2, with D perhaps TRBD1 (6 bases). Germline V lookup: CDR1 SGHRS, CDR2 YFSETQ. Trimming removed 0 bases from V and 7 bases from J, with 13 bases in between. This CDR3 has 15 amino acids. CDR3 amino acids: CASSLDGGDGGELFF. CDR3 DNA sequence: TGCGCCAGCAGCTTGGATGGGGGCGACGGCGGGGAGCTGTTTTTT.

The chain carries TRBV7-3 and TRBJ2-3; 11 nucleotides agree with TRBD2. The CDR3 length is 19 residues. CDR1 is SGHTA, CDR2 FQGTGA, per germline. Trimming at V came to 5 bases and at J to 4 bases, leaving 17 bases not matched to a gene. The CDR3: CASSRRTSGGVAGADTQYF. CDR3 nucleotides: TGTGCCAGCAGCCGAAGAACTAGCGGGGGAGTAGCGGGCGCAGATACGCAGTATTTT. The full variable domain, its missing parts supplied by reference TRBV7-3 and TRBJ2-3, is GAGVSQTPSNKVTEKGKYVELRCDPISGHTALYWYRQSLGQGPEFLIYFQGTGAADDSGLPNDRFFAVRPEGSVSTLKIQRTERGDSAVYLCASSRRTSGGVAGADTQYFGPGTRLTVL.

The chain links TRBV5-5 to TRBJ1-3; TRBD1 aligns across 8 bases. Germline V gene data show CDR1 as SGHKS and CDR2 as YYEKEE (reference sequence). V shed 4 bases, J shed 0 bases, and the junction held 6 bases outside the gene matches. This CDR3 has 16 amino acids. CDR3 loop: CASSLTGQGSGNTIYF. For the CDR3, the DNA is TGTGCCAGCAGCCTAACCGGACAGGGCTCTGGAAACACCATATATTTT.

This sequence joins TRBV6-4 and TRBJ2-1, with 9 bases that match TRBD2. Germline V gene data show CDR1 as MRHNA and CDR2 as SNTAGT. The CDR3 has 16 amino acids. V trimming: 2 bases; J trimming: 4 bases; junction bases outside the gene matches: 6. Here the CDR3 DNA reads TGTGCCAGCAGTGACGTTGCGGGGGGGGGTTACAATGAGCAGTTCTTC. Its protein is CASSDVAGGGYNEQFF.

The chain is built from TRBV6-5 and TRBJ1-2, with TRBD1 identical over 8 bases. The CDR3 contains 15 residues. Germline V lookup: CDR1 MNHEY, CDR2 SVGAGI. V gave up 5 bases and J gave up 10 bases; unmatched junction bases: 15. The CDR3 loop reads CASSRHSMDRVNYTF. As DNA, the CDR3 is TGTGCCAGCAGTCGACATTCAATGGACAGGGTGAACTACACCTTC.